These T cell receptor beta chains were read from a single sample in a study of tumor-infiltrating lymphocytes in localized non-small cell lung cancer. Libraries were prepared by immunoSEQ multiplex PCR; TCRdb keeps only in-frame clonotypes and omits some of them. The data contain about 23,000 clones, 69% of them seen just once; the ten biggest clones take up around 15%. Sequencing used lung tumor tissue. The receptors were gathered from a human donor with non-small cell lung cancer. Each CDR3 is given with its conserved first and last residue. D genes are given only for firm matches.

j_call: TRBJ2-3
d_call: -
v_call: TRBV5-4
cdr3_aa: CASLAADTQYF

j_call: TRBJ2-1
d_call: -
v_call: TRBV29-1
cdr3_aa: CSVEGRLATYNEQFF

j_call: TRBJ2-7
d_call: TRBD1
v_call: TRBV27
cdr3_aa: CASSLGQDPYEQYF

j_call: -
d_call: TRBD2
v_call: TRBV18
cdr3_aa: CASSRTSVSSYEQYF

j_call: TRBJ2-1
d_call: TRBD2
v_call: TRBV5-4
cdr3_aa: CASKEGGGLAGYNEQFF

j_call: TRBJ2-7
d_call: -
v_call: TRBV9
cdr3_aa: CASSVAPGSSYEQYF

j_call: TRBJ2-7
d_call: -
v_call: TRBV23-1
cdr3_aa: CASSQGGSGYEQYF

j_call: TRBJ2-1
d_call: -
v_call: TRBV5-6
cdr3_aa: CASSPGPSSYNEQFF

j_call: TRBJ2-2
d_call: -
v_call: TRBV19
cdr3_aa: CASSIKGTWAGELFF

j_call: TRBJ2-1
d_call: TRBD2
v_call: TRBV19
cdr3_aa: CATKLAGVYNEQFF

j_call: TRBJ1-2
d_call: -
v_call: TRBV2
cdr3_aa: CARVSGLGYGYTF

j_call: TRBJ2-3
d_call: -
v_call: TRBV7-2
cdr3_aa: CASSSTGTPRTDTQYF

j_call: TRBJ2-2
d_call: -
v_call: TRBV11-2
cdr3_aa: CASSFTGTGELFF

j_call: TRBJ2-5
d_call: -
v_call: TRBV7-6
cdr3_aa: CASSAQGGRQETQYF

j_call: TRBJ2-1
d_call: TRBD2
v_call: TRBV7-3
cdr3_aa: CASSPGGDNEQFF

j_call: TRBJ2-7
d_call: -
v_call: TRBV23-1
cdr3_aa: CASSLGGNSYEQYF

j_call: TRBJ2-7
d_call: -
v_call: TRBV28
cdr3_aa: CASSWTLPEQYF

j_call: TRBJ2-1
d_call: -
v_call: TRBV27
cdr3_aa: CASSFGGGGEQFF

j_call: TRBJ2-3
d_call: -
v_call: TRBV5-4
cdr3_aa: CASSLRVGGPEADTQYF

j_call: TRBJ1-2
d_call: -
v_call: TRBV11-3
cdr3_aa: CARWEPLRDYGYTF

j_call: TRBJ2-7
d_call: -
v_call: TRBV7-9
cdr3_aa: CASSLMYYEQYF

j_call: TRBJ1-1
d_call: TRBD1
v_call: TRBV28
cdr3_aa: CASSSHTGGSTEAFF